This T cell receptor beta chain was sequenced during a study of T-cell memory formation after mild COVID-19. Study-wide results and limits: Of the contracting clones, CD4+ ones lay mainly in CM and EM, and CD8+ ones in EMRA.

Trimming pared 3 bases from V and 3 bases from J, leaving 6 bases between. CDR1 KGHDR and CDR2 SFDVKD come from the germline V gene. The CDR3 is 13 residues long. With respect to this clonotype: No antigen is known for it.

TCRdb used MiXCR to reprocess the 5' RACE reads, holding one entry per CDR3 protein. The repertoire includes about 150,000 distinct CDR3 sequences, approximately 13% of them detected once, and 2.5% to 4% sits in the top ten. Sequences were obtained from PBMCs or a T cell subset sorted from them (not recorded which). The sequence was obtained from a man in his late teens or twenties who had mild COVID-19 (a few samples of this study predate the infection). Cell type and time point are not known. The gene calls are TRBV24-1 and TRBJ2-3, with a weak D call TRBD2 (6 bases). The CDR3, as DNA: TGTGCCACCAGTGATGGGGGGACAGATACGCAGTATTTT. This gives the protein CATSDGGTDTQYF.